This section outlines one TCR beta chain sequence together with its context. Antigen unknown. The data derive from a study of blood T cells in healthy people across ages. Study-wide results and caveats: More naive CD4+ cells and higher diversity were found in long-lived than in aged donors. Possibly, changes in expanded clonotypes were confounded because donor CMV status was unknown.

The CDR3 totals 14 residues. The germline V gene encodes CDR1 SGHTA and CDR2 FQGNSA. Trimming cost V 5 bases and J 10 bases; bases outside gene matches: 9. Caucasian individuals from Russia who were healthy and aged roughly 6 to 95 acted as donors. There were at least 5.5 micrograms of total RNA extracted from every sample. The second PCR ran roughly 6 to 12 cycles with a sample-barcoded 5' primer and J-beta primers. From the 5' RACE reads, TCRdb called clonotypes with MiXCR, one entry per CDR3 protein. Among roughly 800,000 distinct CDR3 sequences listed, 58% were seen once. The TCR comes from a man aged 25 to 40 in good health. The chain joins TRBV7-2 to TRBJ1-4, with 8 bases fitting TRBD1. Material for sequencing was blood. CDR3 coding DNA: TGTGCCAGCAGCCGACAGGGGAAGGACGGAAAACTGTTTTTT. Its protein product is CASSRQGKDGKLFF.